The TCR beta chain described here comes from a study of T-cell reconstitution after alpha-beta-depleted transplantation in children. A word on this clonotype: The antigen remains undetermined.

Preparation of the TCRbeta library used unique molecular identifiers. TCRdb re-derived calls from the PCR reads in MiXCR, one entry per CDR3 protein. Of 90,000 to 130,000 distinct CDR3 sequences listed, almost 6.5% are singletons. V shed 0 bases and J 1 base; nucleotides not matched to a gene: 11. The CDR3 sequence is 19 residues long. Germline-derived CDR1 and CDR2 are SGHAT and FQDESV (reference sequence). Whole-study findings and limits: By about two months after transplant, alpha-beta T cells reportedly arose from several hundred graft clones that had expanded. In some patients, recipient T cells and intrathymic progenitors surviving conditioning explained high day-60 diversity. T-cell counts and diversity were attributed mostly to newly produced T cells one year after transplant.

The chain uses TRBV11-1 and TRBJ2-5; 10 bases line up with TRBD2. This clonotype was obtained from a male patient between 2 and 10 years old who had a stem cell transplant for acute lymphoblastic leukemia, so the T cells may come from the graft donor. This sample comprised PBMCs, mostly from graft donor cells, obtained 360 days after TCRalphabeta/CD19-depleted stem cell transplant. This chain's CDR3 is CASSLALGLAGAFQETQYF. In DNA form, the CDR3 reads TGTGCCAGCAGCTTAGCGCTAGGTCTAGCGGGGGCGTTCCAAGAGACCCAGTACTTC.